Listed below are T cell receptor beta chains from one sample, sequenced in a study of cytomegalovirus exposure and HLA in healthy donors. Using immunoSEQ multiplex PCR, the repertoire was profiled, and TCRdb retains in-frame clones only, with some absent. The sample yields some 110,000 clones, around 75% seen once. The source material was PBMCs. These receptors all come from a man aged 30-40 years in good health and CMV-seropositive. Each CDR3 is given with its conserved first and last residue. The D gene is left open where the match is weak. Expanded clones get a size class; other rows say once, few or many, or leave the size out.

DNA | CDR3 | size | D | J | V
TGCAGCGTTGTCAGACAGGGGAACACTGAAGCTTTCTTT | CSVVRQGNTEAFF | . | TRBD1 | TRBJ1-1 | TRBV29-1
TGTGCCAGCAGCCAACAGGGCAATCAGCCCCAGCATTTT | CASSQQGNQPQHF | . | . | TRBJ1-5 | TRBV5-8
TGTGCCAGCAGCCCGGGACAGGGGGCGGGGGAGCAGTACTTC | CASSPGQGAGEQYF | . | TRBD1 | TRBJ2-7 | TRBV4-2
TGCGCCAGCAGCCACCCCGGACTAGCAGAAGAGACCCAGTACTTC | CASSHPGLAEETQYF | . | TRBD2 | TRBJ2-5 | TRBV4-1
TGTGCCAGCTCACCTAGCGAGGTGCATGAAAAACTGTTTTTT | CASSPSEVHEKLFF | . | . | TRBJ1-4 | TRBV18
TGTGCCAGCAGCCCCGGGGAGGGGCAATCCCAGTACTTC | CASSPGEGQSQYF | few | TRBD2 | TRBJ2-5 | TRBV7-3
TGTGCCAGCAGTTACGGACAGGTAGAGACCCAGTACTTC | CASSYGQVETQYF | . | TRBD1 | TRBJ2-5 | TRBV6-6
TGCGCCAGCAGCTTGGGTGGCAGGATGAACACTGAAGCTTTCTTT | CASSLGGRMNTEAFF | . | . | TRBJ1-1 | TRBV5-1
TGCGCCAGCAGCCAAGCCCCGACAGGCAGCGGGACCCAGTACTTC | CASSQAPTGSGTQYF | . | . | TRBJ2-5 | TRBV4-1
TGTGCTAGCAGCTTAGTTCTAGGAAACCGGAATGAGCAGTTCTTC | CASSLVLGNRNEQFF | . | . | TRBJ2-1 | TRBV7-7
TGTGCCAGCAGCTTAGCTGGCGGGGGGGACACCGGGGAGCTGTTTTTT | CASSLAGGGDTGELFF | once | TRBD2 | TRBJ2-2 | TRBV7-2
TGTGCCATCAGTGAGACGAGGTCCGGGACAGTTTCCAACTATGGCTACACCTTC | CAISETRSGTVSNYGYTF | . | TRBD1 | TRBJ1-2 | TRBV10-3
TGTGCCAGCAGCTTGGGTTTGGGACAGAATTCACCCCTCCACTTT | CASSLGLGQNSPLHF | once | TRBD1 | TRBJ1-6 | TRBV5-4
TGTGCCAGCAGTTCGATCGCGGGGGCGAACACCGGGGAGCTGTTTTTT | CASSSIAGANTGELFF | . | TRBD2 | TRBJ2-2 | TRBV28
TGTGCCAGTAGCCGGGGGGACAGGGTGACAGATACGCAGTATTTT | CASSRGDRVTDTQYF | . | TRBD1 | TRBJ2-3 | TRBV19
TGTGCCTGGAGTCCAAAAAGTCAGGGCAGTCAGCCCCAGCATTTT | CAWSPKSQGSQPQHF | . | . | TRBJ1-5 | TRBV30
TGTGCCAGCAGTTCGACACTTAACACCGGGGAGCTGTTTTTT | CASSSTLNTGELFF | . | . | TRBJ2-2 | TRBV2
TGTGCCAGTGTTGGGGTCGGGGGGCCCCCCTACGAGCAGTACTTC | CASVGVGGPPYEQYF | . | . | TRBJ2-7 | TRBV19
TGTGCCAGCAGGGACAGGGGGAGGTATGGCTACACCTTC | CASRDRGRYGYTF | . | TRBD1 | TRBJ1-2 | TRBV27
TGTGCCAGCAGCTTACCAGGGGGCAATTCACCCCTCCACTTT | CASSLPGGNSPLHF | . | TRBD1 | TRBJ1-6 | TRBV7-8
TGTGCCTGGAGCTCGGGTGTCGGGACAAACACATACAATGAGCAGTTCTTC | CAWSSGVGTNTYNEQFF | . | . | TRBJ2-1 | TRBV30
TGTGCCAGCAGCCAAGATCGATTTTGGCGGGGCAGCTCCTACGAGCAGTACTTC | CASSQDRFWRGSSYEQYF | . | . | TRBJ2-7 | TRBV4-2
TGCGCCAGCAGCTCGGGACTAGCGGGGGGGCTAGGGGAGACCCAGTACTTC | CASSSGLAGGLGETQYF | few | TRBD2 | TRBJ2-5 | TRBV5-1
TGTGCCAGCAGCCCAGGGGACAACGGAAACACCATATATTTT | CASSPGDNGNTIYF | . | . | TRBJ1-3 | TRBV7-2
TGTGCCAGCAGTACGACAGGTCCTCCCGTCTATGGCTACACCTTC | CASSTTGPPVYGYTF | . | . | TRBJ1-2 | TRBV6-5
TGTGCCAGCATGTGGGGGGACAGGGTTAACACTGAAGCTTTCTTT | CASMWGDRVNTEAFF | . | TRBD1 | TRBJ1-1 | TRBV4-2
TGTGCCAGCTCAACATCGACAGGATACAATGAGCAGTTCTTC | CASSTSTGYNEQFF | once | . | TRBJ2-1 | TRBV18
TGTGCCAGTAGTGTGGGCATGCCCGGGGAGCTGTTTTTT | CASSVGMPGELFF | few | . | TRBJ2-2 | TRBV19
TGTGCCAGCAGTTACTCGGTTCCGGGAACTGAAGCTTTCTTT | CASSYSVPGTEAFF | . | . | TRBJ1-1 | TRBV6-5
TGTGCCAGCAGTGAACAAAGGGGGACATACGAGCAGTACTTC | CASSEQRGTYEQYF | . | . | TRBJ2-7 | TRBV2
TGCGCCAGCAGCCAAGTCCCCACGGGGGATCAGCCCCAGCATTTT | CASSQVPTGDQPQHF | . | . | TRBJ1-5 | TRBV4-1
TGTGCCAGCAGCAGTCCGGGACAGGGGCGATTGATCCAAGAGACCCAGTACTTC | CASSSPGQGRLIQETQYF | once | TRBD1 | TRBJ2-5 | TRBV5-4
TGTGCCAGCAGCCCCAGAATGACCGGGGAGCTGTTTTTT | CASSPRMTGELFF | . | . | TRBJ2-2 | TRBV13
TGTGCCAGCAGTGAAGCGCTGGAAGGACAGGGAACAGATACGCAGTATTTT | CASSEALEGQGTDTQYF | . | TRBD1 | TRBJ2-3 | TRBV2
TGTGCCAGCAGCCAAGATCGGGAGCGGGGGACAGAGACCCAGTACTTC | CASSQDRERGTETQYF | once | TRBD2 | TRBJ2-5 | TRBV4-2